This T cell receptor (beta chain) stems from a study of blood T cell repertoires in COVID-19. Overall study: Samples taken during acute and convalescent COVID-19 were collected in the United States, Italy and Spain.

There are 14 residues in the CDR3. The ends lost 3 bases at V and 6 bases at J; junction bases unmatched: 2. Germline assignment: CDR1 SGHVS and CDR2 FNYEAQ. Only one count was recorded for this clone. The table came from immunoSEQ multiplex PCR; TCRdb's copy has only in-frame clones and leaves some out. This table holds a few hundred thousand clones, around 86% found once. Seattle's enrolled individuals joined amid active infection and were then monitored longitudinally. The receptor was derived from a woman in her sixties with COVID-19, enrolled during active disease. The specimen sequenced was peripheral blood. This chain connects TRBV7-6 to TRBJ2-2; the match to TRBD2 covers 9 bases. CDR3 residues: CASSFSGSPGELFF. The CDR3 DNA is TGTGCCAGCAGCTTTAGCGGGAGCCCCGGGGAGCTGTTTTTT.